The 15 T cell receptor beta chains reported below all come from one sample, sequenced in a study of vaccination and CD4 T cells after COVID-19. The Oncomine TCR Beta short-read assay was applied to DNA of cultured CD4+ T cells. From the PCR reads, TCRdb called clonotypes with MiXCR, one entry per CDR3 protein. The sample includes over 20,000 distinct CDR3 sequences, 30% to 45% of them seen just once. Time point in this sample: late sampling 161 to 241 days after vaccination in a few convalescent patients. Treatment of the sample: roughly 10-day PBMC culture with coronavirus spike peptide pools or control peptides (ViraFEST assay). No antigen has been identified for these receptors. Here the sequenced sample was CD4+ T cells from blood, cultured in vitro, taken about 7 months after SARS-CoV-2 vaccination. The receptors were sampled from a human donor who had recovered from COVID-19.

This clonotype was picked up a small number of times. The J gene is TRBJ2-5, the V gene TRBV20-1, with 8 bases aligning to TRBD2. Losses at the gene ends were 3 bases for V and 0 bases for J; bases not matched to a gene: 6. The CDR3 spans 15 residues. CDR1 is DFQATT, CDR2 SNEGSKA, per germline (reference sequence). In DNA, the CDR3 is TGCAGTGCTAGCGGCCTAGCGGGTTACCAAGAGACCCAGTACTTC. It encodes CSASGLAGYQETQYF.

In this sample, this clonotype turned up a few times. The rearrangement uses TRBV20-1 and TRBJ1-5; a possible D gene is TRBD1 (5 bases). The CDR3 spans 13 residues. V dropped 2 bases and J dropped 6 bases, with 11 bases sitting between them. The germline V gene has CDR1 DFQATT and CDR2 SNEGSKA (reference sequence). CDR3 amino acids: CSARQGVGQPQHF. CDR3 sequence (DNA): TGCAGTGCTAGACAGGGCGTGGGTCAGCCCCAGCATTTT.

There are a few counts of this clonotype. The rearrangement links TRBV20-1 to TRBJ2-1; 11 bases agree with TRBD2. This CDR3 comprises 14 residues. Germline values: CDR1 DFQATT, CDR2 SNEGSKA (reference sequence). V gave up 4 bases and J gave up 7 bases; unmatched junction bases: 6. CDR3 coding DNA: TGCAGTGCTAAACTAGCGGGAGCTCGGAATGAGCAGTTCTTC. This translates into CSAKLAGARNEQFF.

The rearrangement joins TRBV6-1 to TRBJ2-1, with no clear D. Germline V CDR1 and CDR2: MNHNS, SASEGT. CDR3 length: 16 amino acids. With 6 bases removed from V and 2 bases from J, the gap between germline ends came to 17 bases. The CDR3 DNA follows: TGTGCCAGCAGCCCCAGACCGTCGGGCACCTACAATGAGCAGTTCTTC. Encoded protein: CASSPRPSGTYNEQFF.

V usage is TRBV6-1 and J usage is TRBJ2-1; 9 bases agree with TRBD2. The CDR3 consists of 13 residues. The V and J ends lost 11 bases and 1 base, in that order; junction bases with no gene match: 3. Germline V gives CDR1 MNHNS, CDR2 SASEGT. CDR3 DNA sequence: TGTGCCTATAGCGGGAGTTCCTACAATGAGCAGTTCTTC. Its protein product is CAYSGSSYNEQFF.

This clonotype was detected only a few times. The chain combines TRBV7-9 with TRBJ2-1; D uncertain. This CDR3 has 15 residues. Trimming cost V 5 bases and J 8 bases, with 19 bases left between them. Looked up from germline, CDR1 is SEHNR and CDR2 is FQNEAQ (reference sequence). CDR3 amino acids: CASSPDLLHRDEQFF. CDR3 bases: TGTGCCAGCAGCCCAGACCTATTGCACCGCGATGAGCAGTTCTTC.

The chain recombines TRBV29-1 with TRBJ2-5; 7 bases fit TRBD2. The CDR3 has 15 amino acids. Germline V lookup: CDR1 SQVTM, CDR2 ANQGSEA. With 0 bases clipped from V and 2 bases from J, the junction kept 6 bases outside the gene matches. In DNA form, the CDR3 reads TGCAGCGTTGAAGATCTTGCGGGAGCTCAAGAGACCCAGTACTTC. The encoded protein is CSVEDLAGAQETQYF.

By sample fraction, this clonotype is medium-sized. This CDR3 reads CASSGLAGGSYEQYF. The CDR3 nucleotides read TGTGCCAGCAGTGGACTAGCGGGAGGATCCTACGAGCAGTACTTC. J is TRBJ2-7 and V is TRBV6-1; 13 positions agree with TRBD2. Trimming cost V 4 bases and J 1 base; bases outside gene matches: 1. This CDR3 comprises 15 residues. From germline, CDR1 is MNHNS and CDR2 SASEGT.

The CDR3, as DNA: TGTGCCAGCAGCTTAGGGAGGGGGCAGCCCCAGCATTTT. This sequence encodes CASSLGRGQPQHF. V usage is TRBV7-2 and J usage is TRBJ1-5; the D gene is possibly TRBD1 (6 bases). CDR1 SGHTA and CDR2 FQGNSA come from the germline V gene. The CDR3 consists of 13 residues. V shed 1 base and J shed 7 bases, with 8 bases lying between them. Full variable domain (outside the CDR3, taken from reference TRBV7-2 and TRBJ1-5): GAGVSQSPSNKVTEKGKDVELRCDPISGHTALYWYRQSLGQGLEFLIYFQGNSAPDKSGLPSDRFSAERTGGSVSTLTIQRTQQEDSAVYLCASSLGRGQPQHFGDGTRLSIL.

The chain uses TRBV6-1 and TRBJ2-6; 7 nucleotides line up with TRBD1. The CDR3 runs to 19 residues. Germline V gives CDR1 MNHNS, CDR2 SASEGT. Trimming at V came to 4 bases and at J to 4 bases, leaving 16 bases not matched to a gene. The CDR3 loop is CASSGVRQGFRFGANVLTF. The CDR3 DNA sequence: TGTGCCAGCAGTGGCGTTAGACAGGGTTTCAGGTTCGGGGCCAACGTCCTGACTTTC.

J is TRBJ2-7 and V is TRBV20-1; TRBD2 aligns across 12 bases. J gave up 5 bases and V 5 bases, and 10 bases lay outside the gene matches. The CDR3 contains 15 residues. Germline CDR1 DFQATT, CDR2 SNEGSKA (reference sequence). CDR3 bases: TGCAGTGCTGCGTCCCTAGCGGGAGGGAGGAACGAGCAGTACTTC. Protein sequence: CSAASLAGGRNEQYF.

V and J are TRBV7-6 and TRBJ2-2, with a tentative D call TRBD2 (5 bases). Deletions cut 2 bases from V and 0 bases from J, with 10 bases between. The CDR3 contains 16 residues. Germline V gene sequence: CDR1 SGHVS, CDR2 FNYEAQ. CDR3 loop: CASSLRSDSNTGELFF. The CDR3, as DNA: TGTGCCAGCAGCTTACGGTCGGACTCGAACACCGGGGAGCTGTTTTTT.

This clonotype has only a few counts. The rearrangement joins TRBV7-2 to TRBJ1-2, with TRBD1 as a possible D gene (5 bases). The CDR3 is 13 residues long. The V end lost 3 bases, the J end lost 6 bases, and 11 bases lay between the germline ends. Germline-derived CDR1 and CDR2 are SGHTA and FQGNSA. CDR3 region: CASSFRAIDGYTF. As DNA, the CDR3 is TGTGCCAGCAGCTTCAGGGCAATAGATGGCTACACCTTC.

The rearrangement uses TRBV6-1 and TRBJ2-2; possibly TRBD1 for D (5 bases). Germline V gives CDR1 MNHNS, CDR2 SASEGT. V lost 9 bases and J lost 2, with 16 bases in between. This CDR3 is 15 amino acids long. Written as DNA, the CDR3 is TGTGCCAGTACACAGGACCCCCTAAACACCGGGGAGCTGTTTTTT. Protein product: CASTQDPLNTGELFF.

This clonotype has just a few counts. The J gene is TRBJ2-5, the V gene TRBV27; D not certain. The CDR3 spans 12 residues. V lost 3 bases to trimming and J lost 6 bases, with 8 bases between them. From germline, CDR1 is MNHEY and CDR2 SMNVEV (reference sequence). The CDR3 DNA reads as TGTGCCAGCAGTTTTTGGGGAAAGACCCAGTACTTC. Translating it yields CASSFWGKTQYF.